This section outlines one T cell receptor (beta chain) sequence together with its context. Antigen specificity is unknown. Assay: immunoSEQ multiplex PCR; the TCRdb copy retains only in-frame clones and omits some. The sample lists 22,000 or so clones; over 60% were seen once. The CDR3 extends over 12 amino acids. The germline V gene has CDR1 SGHTA and CDR2 FQGNSA. The V and J ends lost 5 bases and 7 bases, in that order; junction bases with no gene match: 3. This sample stems from a study of OX40 agonist ivuxolimab in advanced cancers. Study at large: The dose-escalation cohort was roughly 84% male, with a mean age of 60 years, ranging about 23 to 90.

Points from the study as a whole: With doses of 0.1-3.0 mg/kg, partial responders showed among the lowest clonal expansion.

The sequence came from an adult with an advanced solid tumor such as melanoma, head and neck, liver or kidney cancer. The chain employs TRBV7-2 and TRBJ2-7, with TRBD2 matching over 9 bases. The sequenced sample was CD4+ or CD8+ T cells sorted from blood, obtained in a trial of the OX40 agonist ivuxolimab. As DNA, the CDR3 is TGTGCCAGCAGCGCGGGGGGGCGGGAGCAGTACTTC. It codes for CASSAGGREQYF. The variable domain in full, with the rest retrieved from reference TRBV7-2 and TRBJ2-7, is GAGVSQSPSNKVTEKGKDVELRCDPISGHTALYWYRQSLGQGLEFLIYFQGNSAPDKSGLPSDRFSAERTGGSVSTLTIQRTQQEDSAVYLCASSAGGREQYFGPGTRLTVT.